The entry that follows covers one TCR beta chain sequence. The antigen is undetermined. Only in-frame clones appear in the TCRdb table, and some are missing; sequencing was by immunoSEQ multiplex PCR. In the table there are around 90,000 clones, more than 75% of which are singletons. These data originate in a study of OX40 agonist ivuxolimab in advanced cancers. Across the study: Patients received the agonistic anti-OX40 (CD134) antibody ivuxolimab. Patients got intravenous ivuxolimab at 0.01 to 10 mg/kg every 2 weeks. General study points: Antigen specificity was not determined for the expanded peripheral T cells.

Germline V gives CDR1 SGHAT, CDR2 FQNNGV. The CDR3 length is 15 residues. Trimming cost V 1 base and J 1 base; bases outside gene matches: 2. This receptor was obtained from an adult with an advanced solid tumor such as melanoma, head and neck, liver or kidney cancer. The V call is TRBV11-2, the J call TRBJ2-5; 8 nucleotides agree with TRBD2. The material was CD4+ or CD8+ T cells sorted from blood, obtained in a trial of the OX40 agonist ivuxolimab. The CDR3 reads CASSLAGLAQETQYF. In DNA, the CDR3 is TGTGCCAGCAGCTTAGCCGGACTAGCCCAAGAGACCCAGTACTTC. Full variable domain (rest looked up from reference TRBV11-2 and TRBJ2-5): EAGVAQSPRYKIIEKRQSVAFWCNPISGHATLYWYQQILGQGPKLLIQFQNNGVVDDSQLPKDRFSAERLKGVDSTLKIQPAKLEDSAVYLCASSLAGLAQETQYFGPGTRLLVL.